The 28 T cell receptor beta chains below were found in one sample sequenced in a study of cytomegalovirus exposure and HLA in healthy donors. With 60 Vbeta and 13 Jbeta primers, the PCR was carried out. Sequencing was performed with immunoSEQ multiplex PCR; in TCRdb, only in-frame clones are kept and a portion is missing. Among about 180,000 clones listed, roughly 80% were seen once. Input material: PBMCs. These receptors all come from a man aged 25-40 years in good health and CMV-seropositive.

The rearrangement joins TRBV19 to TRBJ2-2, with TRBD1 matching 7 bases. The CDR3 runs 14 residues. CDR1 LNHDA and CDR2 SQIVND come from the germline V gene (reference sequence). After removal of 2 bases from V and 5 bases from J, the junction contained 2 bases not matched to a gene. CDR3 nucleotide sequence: TGTGCCAGTAGTATAACAGGGGTAACCGGGGAGCTGTTTTTT. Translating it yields CASSITGVTGELFF.

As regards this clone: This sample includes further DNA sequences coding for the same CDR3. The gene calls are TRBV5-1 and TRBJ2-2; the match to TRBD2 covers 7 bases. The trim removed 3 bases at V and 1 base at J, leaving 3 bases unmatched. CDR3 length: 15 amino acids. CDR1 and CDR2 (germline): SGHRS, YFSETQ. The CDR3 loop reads CASSSTSVNTGELFF. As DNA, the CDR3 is TGCGCCAGCAGCTCCACTAGCGTGAACACCGGGGAGCTGTTTTTT. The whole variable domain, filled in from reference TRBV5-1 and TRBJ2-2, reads KAGVTQTPRYLIKTRGQQVTLSCSPISGHRSVSWYQQTPGQGLQFLFEYFSETQRNKGNFPGRFSGRQFSNSRSEMNVSTLELGDSALYLCASSSTSVNTGELFFGEGSRLTVL.

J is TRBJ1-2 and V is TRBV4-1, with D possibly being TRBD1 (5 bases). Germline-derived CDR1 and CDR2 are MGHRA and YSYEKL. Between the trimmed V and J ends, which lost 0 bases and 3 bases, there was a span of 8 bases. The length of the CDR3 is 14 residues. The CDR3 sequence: CASSQDRGDYGYTF. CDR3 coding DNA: TGCGCCAGCAGCCAAGATCGGGGGGACTATGGCTACACCTTC.

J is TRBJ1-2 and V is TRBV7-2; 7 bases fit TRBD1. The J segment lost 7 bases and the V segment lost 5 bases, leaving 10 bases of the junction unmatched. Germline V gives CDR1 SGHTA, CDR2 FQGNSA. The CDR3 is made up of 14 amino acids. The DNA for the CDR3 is TGTGCCAGCAGCCCCTCAGGACAGGCCTCTGGCTACACCTTC. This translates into CASSPSGQASGYTF.

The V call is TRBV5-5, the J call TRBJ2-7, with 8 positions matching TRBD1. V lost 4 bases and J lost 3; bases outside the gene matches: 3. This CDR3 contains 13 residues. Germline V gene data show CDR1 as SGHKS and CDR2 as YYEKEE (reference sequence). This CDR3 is CASSTTGDYEQYF. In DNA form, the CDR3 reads TGTGCCAGCAGCACGACAGGGGACTACGAGCAGTACTTC.

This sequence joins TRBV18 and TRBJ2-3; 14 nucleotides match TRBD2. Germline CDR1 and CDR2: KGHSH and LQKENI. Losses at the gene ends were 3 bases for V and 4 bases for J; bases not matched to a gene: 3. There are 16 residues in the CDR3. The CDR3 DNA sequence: TGTGCCAGCTCACCGACGACTAGCGGGAGGGCAGATACGCAGTATTTT. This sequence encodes CASSPTTSGRADTQYF.

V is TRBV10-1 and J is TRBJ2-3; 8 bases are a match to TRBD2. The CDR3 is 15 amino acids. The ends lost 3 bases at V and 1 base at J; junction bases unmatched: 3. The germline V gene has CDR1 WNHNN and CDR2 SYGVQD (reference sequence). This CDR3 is CASSDARGGTDTQYF. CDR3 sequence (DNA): TGCGCCAGCAGTGATGCGCGGGGGGGCACAGATACGCAGTATTTT.

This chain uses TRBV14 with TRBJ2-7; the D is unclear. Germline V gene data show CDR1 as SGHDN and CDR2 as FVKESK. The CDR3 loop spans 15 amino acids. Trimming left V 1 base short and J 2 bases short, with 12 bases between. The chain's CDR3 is CASSQATVRTYEQYF. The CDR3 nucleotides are TGTGCCAGCAGCCAAGCCACGGTGCGGACCTACGAGCAGTACTTC.

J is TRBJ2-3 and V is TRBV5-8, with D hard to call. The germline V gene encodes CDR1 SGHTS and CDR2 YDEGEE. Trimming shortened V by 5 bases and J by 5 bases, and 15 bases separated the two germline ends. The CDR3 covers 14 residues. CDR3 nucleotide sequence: TGTGCCAGCAGTCCTCCCCCCCTCGGAGATACGCAGTATTTT. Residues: CASSPPPLGDTQYF.

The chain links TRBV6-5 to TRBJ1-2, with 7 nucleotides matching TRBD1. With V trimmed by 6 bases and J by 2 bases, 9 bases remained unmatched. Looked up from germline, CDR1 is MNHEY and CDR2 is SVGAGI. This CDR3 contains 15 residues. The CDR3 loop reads CASSTRQGGNYGYTF. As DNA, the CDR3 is TGTGCCAGCAGCACACGACAGGGAGGAAACTATGGCTACACCTTC.

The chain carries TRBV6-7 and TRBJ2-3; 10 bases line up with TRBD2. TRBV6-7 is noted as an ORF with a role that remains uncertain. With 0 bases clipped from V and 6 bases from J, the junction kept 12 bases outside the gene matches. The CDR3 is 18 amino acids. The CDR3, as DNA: TGTGCCAGCAGTTACTCCAAGGGTCTAGCGGGGGCTTCTGATACGCAGTATTTT. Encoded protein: CASSYSKGLAGASDTQYF.

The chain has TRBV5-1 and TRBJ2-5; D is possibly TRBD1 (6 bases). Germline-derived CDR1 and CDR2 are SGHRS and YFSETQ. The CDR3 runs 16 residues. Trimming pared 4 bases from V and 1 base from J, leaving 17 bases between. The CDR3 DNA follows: TGCGCCAGCAGCCCCAGACAGGTCCCTTTCCAAGAGACCCAGTACTTC. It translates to CASSPRQVPFQETQYF.

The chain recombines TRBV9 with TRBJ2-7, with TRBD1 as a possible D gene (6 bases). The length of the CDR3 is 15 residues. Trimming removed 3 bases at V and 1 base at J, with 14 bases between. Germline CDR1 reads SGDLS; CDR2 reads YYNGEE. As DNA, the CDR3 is TGTGCCAGCAGCGCGTCCGGGACAAGTTCCTACGAGCAGTACTTC. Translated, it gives CASSASGTSSYEQYF.

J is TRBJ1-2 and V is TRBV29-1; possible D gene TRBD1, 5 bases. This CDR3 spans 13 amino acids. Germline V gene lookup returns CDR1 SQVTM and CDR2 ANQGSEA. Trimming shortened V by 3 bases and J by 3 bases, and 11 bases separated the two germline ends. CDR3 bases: TGCAGCGTTGAGGATTTCAGGGACTATGGCTACACCTTC. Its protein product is CSVEDFRDYGYTF.

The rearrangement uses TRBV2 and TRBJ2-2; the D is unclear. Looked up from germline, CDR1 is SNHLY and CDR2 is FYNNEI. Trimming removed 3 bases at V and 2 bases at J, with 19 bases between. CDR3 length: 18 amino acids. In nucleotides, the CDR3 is TGTGCCAGCAGTGATGATGCGGAGACTTTGAGTAACACCGGGGAGCTGTTTTTT. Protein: CASSDDAETLSNTGELFF. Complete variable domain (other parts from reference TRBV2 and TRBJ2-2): EPEVTQTPSHQVTQMGQEVILRCVPISNHLYFYWYRQILGQKVEFLVSFYNNEISEKSEIFDDQFSVERPDGSNFTLKIRSTKLEDSAMYFCASSDDAETLSNTGELFFGEGSRLTVL.

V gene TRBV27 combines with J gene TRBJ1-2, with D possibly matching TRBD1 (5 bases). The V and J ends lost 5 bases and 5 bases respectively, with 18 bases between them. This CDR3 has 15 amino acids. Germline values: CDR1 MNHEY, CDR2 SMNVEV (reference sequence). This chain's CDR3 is CASSPKQVADYGYTF. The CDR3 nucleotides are TGTGCCAGCAGTCCCAAACAGGTAGCGGATTATGGCTACACCTTC.

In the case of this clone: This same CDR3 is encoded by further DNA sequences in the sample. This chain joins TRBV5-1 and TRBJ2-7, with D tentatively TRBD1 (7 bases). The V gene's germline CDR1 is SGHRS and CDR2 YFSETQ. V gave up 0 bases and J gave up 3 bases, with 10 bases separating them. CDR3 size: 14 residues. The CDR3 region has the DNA TGCGCCAGCAGCTTGGCGCAGGGGGGCTACGAGCAGTACTTC. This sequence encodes CASSLAQGGYEQYF. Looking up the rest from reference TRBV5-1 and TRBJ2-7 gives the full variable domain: KAGVTQTPRYLIKTRGQQVTLSCSPISGHRSVSWYQQTPGQGLQFLFEYFSETQRNKGNFPGRFSGRQFSNSRSEMNVSTLELGDSALYLCASSLAQGGYEQYFGPGTRLTVT.

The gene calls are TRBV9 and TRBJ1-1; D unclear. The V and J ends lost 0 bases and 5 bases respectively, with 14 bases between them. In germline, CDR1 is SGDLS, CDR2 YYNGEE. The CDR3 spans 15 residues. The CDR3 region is CASSVAAGYGTEAFF. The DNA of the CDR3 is TGTGCCAGCAGCGTAGCAGCGGGGTATGGTACTGAAGCTTTCTTT. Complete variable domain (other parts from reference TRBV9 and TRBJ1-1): DSGVTQTPKHLITATGQRVTLRCSPRSGDLSVYWYQQSLDQGLQFLIQYYNGEERAKGNILERFSAQQFPDLHSELNLSSLELGDSALYFCASSVAAGYGTEAFFGQGTRLTVV.

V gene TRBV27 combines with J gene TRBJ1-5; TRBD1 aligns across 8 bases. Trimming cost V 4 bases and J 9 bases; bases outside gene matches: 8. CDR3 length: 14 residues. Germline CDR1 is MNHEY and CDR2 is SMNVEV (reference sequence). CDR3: CASSSRTGIGPQHF. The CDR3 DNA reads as TGTGCCAGCAGTTCGCGGACAGGGATAGGGCCCCAGCATTTT.

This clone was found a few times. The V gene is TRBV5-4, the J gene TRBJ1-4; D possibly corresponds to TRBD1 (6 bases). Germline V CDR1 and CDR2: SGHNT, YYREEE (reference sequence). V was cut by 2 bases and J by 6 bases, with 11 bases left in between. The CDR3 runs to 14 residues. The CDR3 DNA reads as TGTGCCAGCAGCTTCGACAGGAGTGATGAAAAACTGTTTTTT. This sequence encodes CASSFDRSDEKLFF.

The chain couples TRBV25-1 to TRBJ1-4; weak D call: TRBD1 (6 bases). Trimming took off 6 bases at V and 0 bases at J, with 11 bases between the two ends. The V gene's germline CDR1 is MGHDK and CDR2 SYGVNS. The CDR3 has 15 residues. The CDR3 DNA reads TGTGCCAGCAGAGAGACAGGTGCAACTAATGAAAAACTGTTTTTT. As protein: CASRETGATNEKLFF.

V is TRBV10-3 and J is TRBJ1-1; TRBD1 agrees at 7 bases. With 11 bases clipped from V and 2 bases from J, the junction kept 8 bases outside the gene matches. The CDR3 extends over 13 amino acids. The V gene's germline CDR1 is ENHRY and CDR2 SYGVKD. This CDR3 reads CASTTGRNTEAFF. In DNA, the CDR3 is TGTGCCTCTACGACAGGGAGAAACACTGAAGCTTTCTTT.

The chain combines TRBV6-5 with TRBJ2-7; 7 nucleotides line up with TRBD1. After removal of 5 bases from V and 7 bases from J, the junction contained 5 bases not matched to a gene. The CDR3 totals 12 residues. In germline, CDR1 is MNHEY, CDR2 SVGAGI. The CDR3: CASSRQGDEQYF. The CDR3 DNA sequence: TGTGCCAGCAGTAGACAGGGTGATGAGCAGTACTTC.

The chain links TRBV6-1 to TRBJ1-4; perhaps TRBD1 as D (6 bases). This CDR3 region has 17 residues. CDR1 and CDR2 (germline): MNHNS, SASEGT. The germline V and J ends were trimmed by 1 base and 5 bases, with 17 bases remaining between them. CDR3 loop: CASSEEKFQQGNEKLFF. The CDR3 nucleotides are TGTGCCAGCAGTGAAGAAAAGTTCCAACAGGGAAATGAAAAACTGTTTTTT.

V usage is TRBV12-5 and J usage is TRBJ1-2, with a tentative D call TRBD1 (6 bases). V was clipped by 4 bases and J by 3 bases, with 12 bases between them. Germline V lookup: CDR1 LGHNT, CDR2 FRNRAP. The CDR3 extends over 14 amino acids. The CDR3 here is CASGSETGYYGYTF. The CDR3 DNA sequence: TGTGCTAGTGGTTCAGAGACAGGCTACTATGGCTACACCTTC.

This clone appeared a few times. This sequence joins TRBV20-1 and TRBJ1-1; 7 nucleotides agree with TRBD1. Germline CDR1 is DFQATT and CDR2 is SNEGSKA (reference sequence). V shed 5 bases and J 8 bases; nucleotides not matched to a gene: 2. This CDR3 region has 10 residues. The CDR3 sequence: CSAETGEAFF. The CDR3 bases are TGCAGTGCTGAGACAGGGGAAGCTTTCTTT.

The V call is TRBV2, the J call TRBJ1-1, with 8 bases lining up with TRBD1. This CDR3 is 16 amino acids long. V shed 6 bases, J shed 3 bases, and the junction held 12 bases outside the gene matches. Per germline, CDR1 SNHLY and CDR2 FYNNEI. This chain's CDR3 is CASSPTRTGLDTEAFF. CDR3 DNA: TGTGCCAGCAGCCCCACTAGGACAGGGTTGGACACTGAAGCTTTCTTT.

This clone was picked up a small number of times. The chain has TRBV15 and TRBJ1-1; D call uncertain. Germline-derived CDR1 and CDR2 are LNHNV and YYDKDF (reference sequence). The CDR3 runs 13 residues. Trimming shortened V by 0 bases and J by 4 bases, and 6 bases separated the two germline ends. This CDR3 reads CATSRDAVTEAFF. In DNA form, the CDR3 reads TGTGCCACCAGCAGAGATGCAGTCACTGAAGCTTTCTTT.